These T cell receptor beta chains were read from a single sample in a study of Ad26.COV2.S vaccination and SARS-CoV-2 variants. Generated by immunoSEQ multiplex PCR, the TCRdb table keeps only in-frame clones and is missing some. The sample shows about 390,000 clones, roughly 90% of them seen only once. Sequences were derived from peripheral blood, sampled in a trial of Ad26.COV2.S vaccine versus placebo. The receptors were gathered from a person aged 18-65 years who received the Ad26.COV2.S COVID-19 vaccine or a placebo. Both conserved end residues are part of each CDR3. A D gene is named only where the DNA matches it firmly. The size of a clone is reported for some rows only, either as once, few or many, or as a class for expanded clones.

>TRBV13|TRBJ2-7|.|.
TGTGCCAGCAGCTTGGTCCCCAGGACGGTGGCGAGTGAGCAGTACTTC
CASSLVPRTVASEQYF
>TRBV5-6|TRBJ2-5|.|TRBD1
TGTGCCAGCAGCCGGGACAGGGGGCAGGTCGGGGAGACCCAGTACTTC
CASSRDRGQVGETQYF
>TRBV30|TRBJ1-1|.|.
TGTGCCTGGAGTGTACCGAAGGACGGGACACAGGATATTGAAGCTTTCTTT
CAWSVPKDGTQDIEAFF
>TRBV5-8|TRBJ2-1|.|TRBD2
TGTGCCAGCAGTAGGACTAGCGGGGGGGTCCCCTACAATGAGCAGTTCTTC
CASSRTSGGVPYNEQFF
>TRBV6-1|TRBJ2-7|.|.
TGTGCCAGCAGGTCTACAGATTCCCCCTACGAGCAGTACTTC
CASRSTDSPYEQYF
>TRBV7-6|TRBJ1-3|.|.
TGTGCCAGCAGCTCGAGACCGGGACTGACCTCTGGAAACACCATATATTTT
CASSSRPGLTSGNTIYF
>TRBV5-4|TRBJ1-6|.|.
TGTGCCAGCAGCTTGCAGAATTCACCCCTCCACTTT
CASSLQNSPLHF
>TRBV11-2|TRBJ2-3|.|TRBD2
TGTGCCAGCAGCATTAGCGGGGGGAGAGATACGCAGTATTTT
CASSISGGRDTQYF
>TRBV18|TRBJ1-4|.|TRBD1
TGTGCCAGCTCACAGAAGGGGGCGAGGGAAAAACTGTTTTTT
CASSQKGAREKLFF
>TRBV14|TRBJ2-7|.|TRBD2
TGTGCCAGCAGCCAAAGCGGGGGGTTTTACTACGAGCAGTACTTC
CASSQSGGFYYEQYF
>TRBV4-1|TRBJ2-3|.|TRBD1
TGCGCCAGCAGCCCAGGGGGCAGGGGGCGTTCAGATACGCAGTATTTT
CASSPGGRGRSDTQYF
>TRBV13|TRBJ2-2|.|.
TGTGCCCTCCTCTCATCGAACACCGGGGAGCTGTTTTTT
CALLSSNTGELFF
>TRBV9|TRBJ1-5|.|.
TGTGCCAGCAGCGCGGGACCCTATCAGCCCCAGCATTTT
CASSAGPYQPQHF
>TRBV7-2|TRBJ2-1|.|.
TGTGCCAGCAGCCCACGGGGAGAGACGAACAATGAGCAGTTCTTC
CASSPRGETNNEQFF
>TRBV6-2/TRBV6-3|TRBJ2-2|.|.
TGTGCCAGCAGTTACTTAAACACCGGGGAGCTGTTTTTT
CASSYLNTGELFF
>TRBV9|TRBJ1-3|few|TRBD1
TGTGCCAGCAGCGGAAGGACAGGCTTTTCTGGAAACACCATATATTTT
CASSGRTGFSGNTIYF
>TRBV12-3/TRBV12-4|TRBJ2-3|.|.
TGTGCCAGCAACATGCAGGGGGGAGATACGCAGTATTTT
CASNMQGGDTQYF
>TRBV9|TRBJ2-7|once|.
TGTGCCAGCGGGGCCTCGACCTCCTACGAGCAGTACTTC
CASGASTSYEQYF
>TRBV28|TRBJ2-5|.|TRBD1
TGTGCCAGCAGTTTAGCCGGGACAGGGTTAGAGACCCAGTACTTC
CASSLAGTGLETQYF
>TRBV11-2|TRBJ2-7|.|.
TGTGCCAGCAGCTCCTCCGTTTTGGCTAGCTTCGTGTACGAGCAGTACTTC
CASSSSVLASFVYEQYF
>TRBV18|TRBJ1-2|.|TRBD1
TGTGCCAGCTCACCGAATTATAGGACAGGGGACTATGGCTACACCTTC
CASSPNYRTGDYGYTF
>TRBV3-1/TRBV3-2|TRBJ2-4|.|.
TGTGCCAGCAGCCCCCGGGGGAACCCCGGTTTAGCCAAAAACATTCAGTACTTC
CASSPRGNPGLAKNIQYF